At least ten counts were recorded for the clone carrying this T cell receptor beta chain. Antigen specificity is unknown. The data were obtained in a study of T cells in Graves' hyperthyroidism and ophthalmopathy. Using RNA transcripts as the source, TCR beta CDR3 regions were amplified. The HTBI primer set drove a first-round RT-PCR of the TCR CDR3. TCRdb passed the multiplex PCR reads through MiXCR, listing each CDR3 protein once. Among 400,000 to 600,000 distinct CDR3 sequences listed, 15% to 20% were seen once. The junction had 5 bases not matched to a gene; V was cut back by 4 bases and J by 3 bases. In germline, CDR1 is MNHEY, CDR2 SVGEGT. The CDR3 has 15 residues. Study conclusions and caveats: Blood samples included most of the expanded thyroid clonotypes exceeding 0.001. A 13 V-J model separated ophthalmopathy from stable hyperthyroidism.

Disease lasting under 3 months, a NOSPECS grade of at least 4, and a Clinical Activity Score of at least 3 were features of the ophthalmopathy patients. Around 10 ml of fresh peripheral blood supplied the PBMCs. Material for sequencing was blood. This TCR derives from a woman in her thirties with Graves' ophthalmopathy. The rearrangement uses TRBV6-2 or TRBV6-3 and TRBJ2-7; 11 bases fit TRBD2. CDR3 sequence reads: CASSSTSGKRYEQYF. CDR3 nucleotides: TGTGCCAGCAGTTCGACTAGCGGGAAACGCTACGAGCAGTACTTC.